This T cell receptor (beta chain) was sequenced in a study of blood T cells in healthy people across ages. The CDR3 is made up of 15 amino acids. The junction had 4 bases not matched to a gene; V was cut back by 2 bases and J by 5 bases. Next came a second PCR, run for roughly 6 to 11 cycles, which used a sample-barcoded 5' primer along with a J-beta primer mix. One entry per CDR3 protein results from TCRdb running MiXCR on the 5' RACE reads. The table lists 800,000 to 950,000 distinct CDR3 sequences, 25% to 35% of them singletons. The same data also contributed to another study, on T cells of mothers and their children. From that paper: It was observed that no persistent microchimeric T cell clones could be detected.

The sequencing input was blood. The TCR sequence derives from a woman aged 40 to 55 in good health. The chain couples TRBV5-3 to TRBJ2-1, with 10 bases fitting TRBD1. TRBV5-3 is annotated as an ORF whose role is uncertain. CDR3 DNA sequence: TGTGCCAGAAGCTTAGGACAGGGGGACAACAATGAGCAGTTCTTC. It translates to CARSLGQGDNNEQFF.